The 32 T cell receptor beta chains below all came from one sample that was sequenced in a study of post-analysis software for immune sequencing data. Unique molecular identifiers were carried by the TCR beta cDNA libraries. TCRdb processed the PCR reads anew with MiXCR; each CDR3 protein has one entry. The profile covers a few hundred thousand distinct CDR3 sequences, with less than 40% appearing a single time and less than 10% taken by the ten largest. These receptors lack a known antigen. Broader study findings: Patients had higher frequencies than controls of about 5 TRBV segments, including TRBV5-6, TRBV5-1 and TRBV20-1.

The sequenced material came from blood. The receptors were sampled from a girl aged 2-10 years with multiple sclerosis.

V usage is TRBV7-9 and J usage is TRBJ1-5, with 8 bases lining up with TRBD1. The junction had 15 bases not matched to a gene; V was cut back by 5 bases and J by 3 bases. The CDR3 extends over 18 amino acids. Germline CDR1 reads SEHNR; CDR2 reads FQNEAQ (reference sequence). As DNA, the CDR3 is TGTGCCAGCAGCCCAGGACAGGGAGAACCGTTTATCAATCAGCCCCAGCATTTT. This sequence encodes CASSPGQGEPFINQPQHF.

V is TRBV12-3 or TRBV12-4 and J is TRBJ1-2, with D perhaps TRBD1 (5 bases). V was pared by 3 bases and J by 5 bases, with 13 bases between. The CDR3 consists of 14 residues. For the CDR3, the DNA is TGTGCCAGCAGTTTCCAGGGAGCGGGATATGGCTACACCTTC. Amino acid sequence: CASSFQGAGYGYTF.

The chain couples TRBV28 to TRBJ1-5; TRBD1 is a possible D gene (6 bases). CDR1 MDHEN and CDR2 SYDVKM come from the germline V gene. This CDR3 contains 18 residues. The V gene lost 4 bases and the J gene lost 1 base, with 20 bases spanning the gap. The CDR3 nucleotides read TGTGCCAGCAGTTCGGGGGGCGCCCCTTTTTTGAGCAATCAGCCCCAGCATTTT. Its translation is CASSSGGAPFLSNQPQHF.

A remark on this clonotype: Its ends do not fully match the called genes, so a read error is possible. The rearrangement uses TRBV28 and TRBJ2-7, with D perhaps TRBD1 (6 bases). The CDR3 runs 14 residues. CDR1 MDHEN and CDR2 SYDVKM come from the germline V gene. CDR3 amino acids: CACSVQGFAYEQYF. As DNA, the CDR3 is TGTGCCTGCAGTGTTCAGGGGTTTGCCTACGAGCAGTACTTC.

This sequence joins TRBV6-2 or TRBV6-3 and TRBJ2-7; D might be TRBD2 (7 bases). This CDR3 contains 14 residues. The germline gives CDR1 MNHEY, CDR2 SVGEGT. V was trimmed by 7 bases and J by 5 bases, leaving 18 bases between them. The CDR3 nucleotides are TGTGCCAGCAATAGGGGGGGGCCTCCCCACGAGCAGTACTTC. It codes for CASNRGGPPHEQYF.

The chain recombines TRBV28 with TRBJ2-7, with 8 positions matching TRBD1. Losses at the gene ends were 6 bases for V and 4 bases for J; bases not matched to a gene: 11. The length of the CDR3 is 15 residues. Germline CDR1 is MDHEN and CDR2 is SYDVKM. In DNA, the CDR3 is TGTGCCAGCAGCCCAGGGGGCTATCCCCTTTACGAGCAGTACTTC. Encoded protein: CASSPGGYPLYEQYF.

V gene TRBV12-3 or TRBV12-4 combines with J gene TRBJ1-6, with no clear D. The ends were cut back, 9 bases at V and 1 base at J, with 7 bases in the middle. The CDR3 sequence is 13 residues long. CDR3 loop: CASRKSYNSPLHF. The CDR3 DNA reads TGTGCCAGTCGCAAGTCCTATAATTCACCCCTCCACTTT.

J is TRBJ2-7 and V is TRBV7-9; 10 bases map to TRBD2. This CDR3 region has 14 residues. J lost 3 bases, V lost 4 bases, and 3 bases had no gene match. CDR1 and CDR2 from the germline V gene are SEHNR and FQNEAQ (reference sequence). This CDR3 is CASSSGLAIYEQYF. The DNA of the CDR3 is TGTGCCAGCAGCTCGGGACTAGCGATCTACGAGCAGTACTTC.

The CDR3 protein is CASSPSDRVYLYTF. DNA of the CDR3: TGTGCCAGCAGTCCCAGCGACAGGGTGTACCTCTACACCTTC. This chain uses TRBV6-1 with TRBJ1-2, with 7 bases fitting TRBD1. This CDR3 contains 14 residues. Per the germline V gene, CDR1 is MNHNS and CDR2 is SASEGT. The J segment lost 10 bases and the V segment lost 5 bases, leaving 13 bases of the junction unmatched.

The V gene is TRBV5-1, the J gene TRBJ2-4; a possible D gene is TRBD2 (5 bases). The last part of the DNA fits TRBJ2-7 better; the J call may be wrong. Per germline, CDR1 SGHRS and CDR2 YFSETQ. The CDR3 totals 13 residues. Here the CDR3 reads CASTKASNYEQYF. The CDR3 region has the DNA TGCGCCAGCACGAAGGCTAGCAACTACGAGCAGTACTTC.

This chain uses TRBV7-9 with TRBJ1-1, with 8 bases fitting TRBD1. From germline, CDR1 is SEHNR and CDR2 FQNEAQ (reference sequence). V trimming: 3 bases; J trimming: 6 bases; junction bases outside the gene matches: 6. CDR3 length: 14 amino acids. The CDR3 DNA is TGTGCCAGCAGCTTGGACCAGGGGGCCGCTGAAGCTTTCTTT. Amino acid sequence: CASSLDQGAAEAFF. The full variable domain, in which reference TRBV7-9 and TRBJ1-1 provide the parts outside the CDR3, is DTGVSQNPRHKITKRGQNVTFRCDPISEHNRLYWYRQTLGQGPEFLTYFQNEAQLEKSRLLSDRFSAERPKGSFSTLEIQRTEQGDSAMYLCASSLDQGAAEAFFGQGTRLTVV.

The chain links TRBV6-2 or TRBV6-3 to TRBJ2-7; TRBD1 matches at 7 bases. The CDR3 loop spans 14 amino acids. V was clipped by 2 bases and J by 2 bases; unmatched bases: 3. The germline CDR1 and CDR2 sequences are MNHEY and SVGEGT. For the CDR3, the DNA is TGTGCCAGCAGTTACGAAGGACAGGCCTACGAGCAGTACTTC. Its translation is CASSYEGQAYEQYF.

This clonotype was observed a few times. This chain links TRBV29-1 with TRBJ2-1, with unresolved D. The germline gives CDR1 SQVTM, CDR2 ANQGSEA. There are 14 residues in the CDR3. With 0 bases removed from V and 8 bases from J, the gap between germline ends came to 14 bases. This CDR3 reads CSVEEGIWLYEQFF. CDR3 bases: TGCAGCGTTGAAGAGGGCATATGGCTTTATGAGCAGTTCTTC.

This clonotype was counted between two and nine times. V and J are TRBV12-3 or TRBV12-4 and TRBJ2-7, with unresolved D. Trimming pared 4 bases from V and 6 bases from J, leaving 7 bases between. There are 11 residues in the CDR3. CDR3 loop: CASSSRFEQYF. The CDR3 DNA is TGTGCCAGCAGTTCAAGATTCGAGCAGTACTTC.

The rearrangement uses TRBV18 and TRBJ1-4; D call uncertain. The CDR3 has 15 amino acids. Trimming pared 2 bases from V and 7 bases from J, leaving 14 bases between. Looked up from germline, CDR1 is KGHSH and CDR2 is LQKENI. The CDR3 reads CASSPENEAREKLFF. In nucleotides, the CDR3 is TGTGCCAGCTCACCAGAAAACGAGGCCCGTGAAAAACTGTTTTTT. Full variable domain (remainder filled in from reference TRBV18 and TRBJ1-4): NAGVMQNPRHLVRRRGQEARLRCSPMKGHSHVYWYRQLPEEGLKFMVYLQKENIIDESGMPKERFSAEFPKEGPSILRIQQVVRGDSAAYFCASSPENEAREKLFFGSGTQLSVL.

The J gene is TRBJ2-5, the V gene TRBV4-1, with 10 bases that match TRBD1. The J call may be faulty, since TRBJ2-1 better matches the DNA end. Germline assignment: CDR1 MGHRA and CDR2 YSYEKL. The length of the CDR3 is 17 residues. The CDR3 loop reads CASSPRVAGQGQETQFF. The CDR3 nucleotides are TGCGCCAGCAGCCCCCGAGTTGCGGGACAGGGGCAAGAGACCCAGTTCTTC.

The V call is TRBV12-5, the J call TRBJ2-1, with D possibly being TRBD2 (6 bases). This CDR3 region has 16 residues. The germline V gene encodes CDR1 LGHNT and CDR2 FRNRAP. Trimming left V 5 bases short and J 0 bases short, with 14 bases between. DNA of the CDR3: TGTGCTAGTGGTGCTAGGGACTCTAGCTCCTACAATGAGCAGTTCTTC. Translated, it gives CASGARDSSSYNEQFF.

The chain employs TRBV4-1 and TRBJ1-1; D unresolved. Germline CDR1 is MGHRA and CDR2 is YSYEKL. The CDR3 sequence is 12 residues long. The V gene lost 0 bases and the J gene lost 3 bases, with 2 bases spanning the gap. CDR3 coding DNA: TGCGCCAGCAGCCAAGACTACACTGAAGCTTTCTTT. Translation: CASSQDYTEAFF.

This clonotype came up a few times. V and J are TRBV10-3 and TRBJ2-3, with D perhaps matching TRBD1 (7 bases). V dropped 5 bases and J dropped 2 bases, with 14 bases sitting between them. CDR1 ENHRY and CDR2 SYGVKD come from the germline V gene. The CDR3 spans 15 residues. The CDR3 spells CAISFQGGSTDTQYF. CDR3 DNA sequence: TGTGCCATCAGTTTCCAGGGGGGCTCCACAGATACGCAGTATTTT.

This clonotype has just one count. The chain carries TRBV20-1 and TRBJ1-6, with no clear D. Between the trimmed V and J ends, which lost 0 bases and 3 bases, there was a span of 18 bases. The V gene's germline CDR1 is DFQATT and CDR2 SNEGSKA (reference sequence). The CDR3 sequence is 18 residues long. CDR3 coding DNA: TGCAGTGCTAGAGATGGCAGAATTGCTAGAGGCTATAATTCACCCCTCCACTTT. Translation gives CSARDGRIARGYNSPLHF.

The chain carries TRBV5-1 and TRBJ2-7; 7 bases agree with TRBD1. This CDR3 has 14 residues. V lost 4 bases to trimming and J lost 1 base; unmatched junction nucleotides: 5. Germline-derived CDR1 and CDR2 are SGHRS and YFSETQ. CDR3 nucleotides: TGCGCCAGCAGCCAATGGACAGGATCCTACGAGCAGTACTTC. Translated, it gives CASSQWTGSYEQYF.

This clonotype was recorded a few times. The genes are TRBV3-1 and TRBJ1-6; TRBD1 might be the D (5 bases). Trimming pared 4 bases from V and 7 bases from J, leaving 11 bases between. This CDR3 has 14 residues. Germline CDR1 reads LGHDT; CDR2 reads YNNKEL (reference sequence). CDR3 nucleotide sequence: TGTGCCAGCAGCCTCAGACAGCCCAATTCACCCCTCCACTTT. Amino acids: CASSLRQPNSPLHF.

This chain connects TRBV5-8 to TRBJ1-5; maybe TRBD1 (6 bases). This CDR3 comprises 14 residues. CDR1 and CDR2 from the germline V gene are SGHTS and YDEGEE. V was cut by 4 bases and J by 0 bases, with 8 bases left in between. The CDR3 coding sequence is TGTGCCAGCAGCCGGACAGATAGCAATCAGCCCCAGCATTTT. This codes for CASSRTDSNQPQHF.

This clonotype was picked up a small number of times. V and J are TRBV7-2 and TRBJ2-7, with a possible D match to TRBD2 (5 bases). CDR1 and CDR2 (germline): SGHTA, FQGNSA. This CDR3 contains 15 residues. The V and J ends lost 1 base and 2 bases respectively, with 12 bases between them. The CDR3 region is CASSLGAEPTYEQYF. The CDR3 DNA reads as TGTGCCAGCAGCTTAGGAGCGGAGCCGACCTACGAGCAGTACTTC.

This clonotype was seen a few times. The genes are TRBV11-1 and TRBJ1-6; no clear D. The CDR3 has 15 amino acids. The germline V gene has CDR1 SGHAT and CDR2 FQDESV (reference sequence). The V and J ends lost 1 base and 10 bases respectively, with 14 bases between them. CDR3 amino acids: CASSLERPFSSPLHF. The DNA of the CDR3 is TGTGCCAGCAGCTTAGAGCGGCCGTTCTCCTCACCCCTCCACTTT.

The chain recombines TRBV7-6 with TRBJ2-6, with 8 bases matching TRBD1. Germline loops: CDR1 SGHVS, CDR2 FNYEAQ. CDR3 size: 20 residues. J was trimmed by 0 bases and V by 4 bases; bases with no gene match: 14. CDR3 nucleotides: TGTGCCAGCAGCTCCTTTATAAGACAGGGGACCCTCTCTGGGGCCAACGTCCTGACTTTC. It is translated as CASSSFIRQGTLSGANVLTF.

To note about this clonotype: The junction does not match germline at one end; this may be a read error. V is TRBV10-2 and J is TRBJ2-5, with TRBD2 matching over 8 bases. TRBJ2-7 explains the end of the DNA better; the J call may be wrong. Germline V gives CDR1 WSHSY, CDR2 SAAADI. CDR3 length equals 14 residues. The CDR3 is CARSDFSGTCEQYF. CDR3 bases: TGCGCCCGCAGTGATTTTAGCGGGACATGCGAGCAGTACTTC.

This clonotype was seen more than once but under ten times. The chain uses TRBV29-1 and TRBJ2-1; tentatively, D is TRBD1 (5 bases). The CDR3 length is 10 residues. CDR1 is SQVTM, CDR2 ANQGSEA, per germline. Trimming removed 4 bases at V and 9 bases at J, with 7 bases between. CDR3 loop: CSVVRGEQFF. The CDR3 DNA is TGCAGCGTTGTAAGGGGTGAGCAGTTCTTC.

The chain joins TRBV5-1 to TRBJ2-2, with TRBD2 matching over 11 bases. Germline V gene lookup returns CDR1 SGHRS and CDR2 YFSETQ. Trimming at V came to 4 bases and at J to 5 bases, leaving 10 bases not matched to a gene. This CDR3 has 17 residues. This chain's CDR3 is CASSPLAGAEVTGELFF. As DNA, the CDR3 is TGCGCCAGCAGCCCACTAGCGGGAGCGGAGGTAACCGGGGAGCTGTTTTTT. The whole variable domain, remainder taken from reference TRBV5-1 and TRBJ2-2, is KAGVTQTPRYLIKTRGQQVTLSCSPISGHRSVSWYQQTPGQGLQFLFEYFSETQRNKGNFPGRFSGRQFSNSRSEMNVSTLELGDSALYLCASSPLAGAEVTGELFFGEGSRLTVL.

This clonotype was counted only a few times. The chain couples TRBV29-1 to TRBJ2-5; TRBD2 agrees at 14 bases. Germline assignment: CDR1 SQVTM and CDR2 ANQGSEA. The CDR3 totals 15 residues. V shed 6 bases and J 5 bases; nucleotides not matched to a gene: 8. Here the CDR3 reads CSVGTSGSRWETQYF. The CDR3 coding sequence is TGCAGCGTCGGGACTAGCGGGAGTCGTTGGGAGACCCAGTACTTC.

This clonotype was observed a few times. CDR3 sequence: CASSESGGGTDTQYF. The CDR3 region has the DNA TGTGCCAGCAGTGAATCCGGAGGGGGCACAGATACGCAGTATTTT. The rearrangement links TRBV25-1 to TRBJ2-3; tentative D call: TRBD2 (6 bases). V lost 1 base, J lost 1 base, and 9 bases lay in between. This CDR3 has 15 residues. Germline V gives CDR1 MGHDK, CDR2 SYGVNS.

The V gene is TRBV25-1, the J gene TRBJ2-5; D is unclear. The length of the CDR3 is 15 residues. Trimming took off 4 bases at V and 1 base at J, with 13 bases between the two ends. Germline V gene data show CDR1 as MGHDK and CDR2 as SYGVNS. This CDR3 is CASSASRRTQETQYF. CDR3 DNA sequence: TGTGCCAGCAGTGCATCCAGGCGAACCCAAGAGACCCAGTACTTC.